The present TCR beta chain was sequenced within a study of CD8 T cells in ankylosing spondylitis. This clonotype was recorded at least ten times. The antigen is undetermined. The CDR3 length is 14 residues. Germline values: CDR1 DFQATT, CDR2 SNEGSKA (reference sequence). V trimming: 3 bases; J trimming: 4 bases; junction bases outside the gene matches: 9. Quantitative 5'-RACE with molecular barcodes generated TCR beta libraries. TCRdb passed the 5' RACE reads through MiXCR, listing each CDR3 protein once. The sample holds some 180,000 distinct CDR3 sequences, about 20% seen once. Study results and limitations: What appeared characteristic of ankylosing spondylitis blood was a TCR beta motif of eight highly homologous variants. Disease-linked clones were CD8+ and relatively rare in peripheral blood. From matched ankylosing spondylitis synovial fluid, disease-linked clones were reportedly recovered at significantly enriched levels.

The source of this sequence is a male donor aged 10 to 35 with ankylosing spondylitis or in good health (not recorded which). What was sequenced was blood, either unsorted or a sorted T cell fraction (not recorded which). The J gene is TRBJ2-7, the V gene TRBV20-1; 7 bases align to TRBD2. Here the CDR3 DNA reads TGCAGTGCTAGGAGGACTAGTTCTTCGTACGAGCAGTACTTC. Protein sequence: CSARRTSSSYEQYF.